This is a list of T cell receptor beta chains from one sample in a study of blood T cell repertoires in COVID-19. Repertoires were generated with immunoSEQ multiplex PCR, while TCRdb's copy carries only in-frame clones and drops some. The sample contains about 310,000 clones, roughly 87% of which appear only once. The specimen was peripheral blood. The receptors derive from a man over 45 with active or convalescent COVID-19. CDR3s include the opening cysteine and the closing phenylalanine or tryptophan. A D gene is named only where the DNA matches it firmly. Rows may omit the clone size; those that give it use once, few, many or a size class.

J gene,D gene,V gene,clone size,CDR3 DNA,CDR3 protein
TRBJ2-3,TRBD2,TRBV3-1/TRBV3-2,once,TGTGCCAGCAGCCAAATACTGGGGACTAGTGGGGATACGCAGTATTTT,CASSQILGTSGDTQYF
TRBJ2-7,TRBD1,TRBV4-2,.,TGTGCCAGCAGCCTGGGACAGGGGGAAACCTACGAGCAGTACTTC,CASSLGQGETYEQYF
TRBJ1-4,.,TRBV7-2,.,TGTGCCAGCAGCTTAACCATCGGGACAACTAATGAAAAACTGTTTTTT,CASSLTIGTTNEKLFF
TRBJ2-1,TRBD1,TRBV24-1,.,TGTGCCACCAGTGATTCGATGGGACAGTCAATCTCCTACAATGAGCAGTTCTTC,CATSDSMGQSISYNEQFF
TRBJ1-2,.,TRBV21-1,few,TGTGCCAGCAGCAAATATCTCAGGGCCCTCTATGGCTACACCTTC,CASSKYLRALYGYTF
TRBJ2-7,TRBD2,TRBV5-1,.,TGCGCCAGCAGCCCACTGACTAGCGGGAGTTACCGCGAGCAGTACTTC,CASSPLTSGSYREQYF
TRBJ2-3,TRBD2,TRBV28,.,TGTGCCAGCAGCTTAGCGGGAGTCCGGTTCTCAGATACGCAGTATTTT,CASSLAGVRFSDTQYF
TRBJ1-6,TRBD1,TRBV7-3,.,TGTGCCAGCAGCTCCGACAGGGACTCACCCCTCCACTTT,CASSSDRDSPLHF
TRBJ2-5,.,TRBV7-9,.,TGTGCCAGCAGCTCGACGACAGGTTTAGAGACCCAGTACTTC,CASSSTTGLETQYF
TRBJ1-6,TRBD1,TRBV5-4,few,TGTGCCAGCAGCTTTTTTACCGGGACAGGGAACTATAATTCACCCCTCCACTTT,CASSFFTGTGNYNSPLHF
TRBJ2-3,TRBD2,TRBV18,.,TGTGCCAGCTCACCAGGGAGCGGGAGTGCAGATACGCAGTATTTT,CASSPGSGSADTQYF
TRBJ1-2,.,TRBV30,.,TGTGCCTGGAGTCCAGGGTGGCAGGGATGGGGTGGTGGCTACACCTTC,CAWSPGWQGWGGGYTF
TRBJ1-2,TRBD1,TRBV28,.,TGTGCCAGCAGACCACCGGGACAGGAATCCTATGGCTACACCTTC,CASRPPGQESYGYTF
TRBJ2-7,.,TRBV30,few,TGTGCCTGGACCTGGGGTTCGCAAGGGGCGCAGTACTTC,CAWTWGSQGAQYF
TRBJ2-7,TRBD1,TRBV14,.,TGTGCCAGCAGCCTATCTTACAGGGGATCCGAGCAGTACTTC,CASSLSYRGSEQYF
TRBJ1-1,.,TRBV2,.,TGTGCCAGCAAGGCACGGGCAGGGGAAAACACTGAAGCTTTCTTT,CASKARAGENTEAFF
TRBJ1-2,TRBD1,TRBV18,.,TGTGCCAGCTCACTAACACAGGGGAACTATGGCTACACCTTC,CASSLTQGNYGYTF
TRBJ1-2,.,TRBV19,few,TGTGCCAGTAGTGCCCGCGACAGGATCTATGGCTACACCTTC,CASSARDRIYGYTF
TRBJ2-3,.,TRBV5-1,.,TGCGCCAGCAGCTTGGGACAGAGAGAAGATACGCAGTATTTT,CASSLGQREDTQYF
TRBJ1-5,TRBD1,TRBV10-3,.,TGTGCCATCAGTGACCTGGACAGGACGAGCAATCAGCCCCAGCATTTT,CAISDLDRTSNQPQHF
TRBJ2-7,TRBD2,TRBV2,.,TGTGCCAGCAGTGGATCTAGCGGGATGCGCGAGCAGTACTTC,CASSGSSGMREQYF
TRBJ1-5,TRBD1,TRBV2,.,TGTGCCAGCAGTTCGGACAGGGGAGGGAATCAGCCCCAGCATTTT,CASSSDRGGNQPQHF
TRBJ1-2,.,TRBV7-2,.,TGTGCCAGCAGCTTAGACCGGGGGTGGGGGACTGGCTACACCTTC,CASSLDRGWGTGYTF
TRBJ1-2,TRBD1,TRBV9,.,TGTGCCAGCAGCGAGGGACAGAACTATGGCTACACCTTC,CASSEGQNYGYTF
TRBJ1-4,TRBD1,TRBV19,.,TGTGCCAGTAGTACCGCGAAACCTGGGACAGTTGGGGCAACTAATGAAAAACTGTTTTTT,CASSTAKPGTVGATNEKLFF
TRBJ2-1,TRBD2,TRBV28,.,TGTGCCAGTAGACTAGCGGGAGTTTCGAGCTCCTACAATGAGCAGTTCTTC,CASRLAGVSSSYNEQFF
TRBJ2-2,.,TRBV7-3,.,TGTGCCAGCAGCGCAAACGGGGACACCGGGGAGCTGTTTTTT,CASSANGDTGELFF
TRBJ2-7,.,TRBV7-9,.,TGTGCCAGCAGCCCTCAGGGGTTAGCCTACGAGCAGTACTTC,CASSPQGLAYEQYF
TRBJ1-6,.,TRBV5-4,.,TGTGCCAGCAGCTTGGGACGGGACAAAAATTCACCCCTCCACTTT,CASSLGRDKNSPLHF
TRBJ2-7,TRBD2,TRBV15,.,TGTGCCACCAGCAGAGGGACTAGCGGCGAGCAGTACTTC,CATSRGTSGEQYF
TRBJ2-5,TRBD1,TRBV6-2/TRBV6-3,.,TGTGCCAGCAGTTACTCGGCGACAGGGGCCTTCCAAGAGACCCAGTACTTC,CASSYSATGAFQETQYF
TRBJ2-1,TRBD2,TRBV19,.,TGTGCCAGTAGTGACGGGACTAGCGGGAGTTATTTTGAGCAGTTCTTC,CASSDGTSGSYFEQFF
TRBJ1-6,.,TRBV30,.,TGTGCCTGGAGTGTACAAGGAGATTCACCCCTCCACTTT,CAWSVQGDSPLHF
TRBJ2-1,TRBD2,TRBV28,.,TGTGCCAGCACCCGCCGGCATACTAGCGGGAGATGGTCGAATGAGCAGTTCTTC,CASTRRHTSGRWSNEQFF
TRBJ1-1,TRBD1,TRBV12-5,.,TGTGCTAGTGGTTTGGGGGAACAGGGGGTGAACACTGAAGCTTTCTTT,CASGLGEQGVNTEAFF
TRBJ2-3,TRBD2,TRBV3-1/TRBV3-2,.,TGTGCCAGCAGACTCAGCGGGAGGGCCGGGAATACGCAGTATTTT,CASRLSGRAGNTQYF
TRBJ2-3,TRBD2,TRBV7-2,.,TGTGCCAGCAGCTTAGGGGGACTAGCCTCCACAGATACGCAGTATTTT,CASSLGGLASTDTQYF
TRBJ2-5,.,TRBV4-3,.,TGCGCCAGCAGCCCTTTCACAGGTACAGGGTCAGAGACCCAGTACTTC,CASSPFTGTGSETQYF
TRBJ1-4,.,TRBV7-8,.,TGTGCCAGCAGCTTCCAATGGAGGGAGGAAAATGAAAAACTGTTTTTT,CASSFQWREENEKLFF
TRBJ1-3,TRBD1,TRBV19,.,TGTGCCAGTAGTGAGCAGGGGGCCGGCAATGGAAACACCATATATTTT,CASSEQGAGNGNTIYF
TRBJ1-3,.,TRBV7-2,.,TGTGCCAGCAGCTTAGATTATTGGGGGGAGGGAAGTCCTGGAAACACCATATATTTT,CASSLDYWGEGSPGNTIYF
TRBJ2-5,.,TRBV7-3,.,TGTGCCAGCAGCTGGGACTTTCAAGAGACCCAGTACTTC,CASSWDFQETQYF
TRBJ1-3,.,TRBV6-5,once,TGTGCCAGCAGTTACTCTCGACAGCCCGGAAACACCATATATTTT,CASSYSRQPGNTIYF
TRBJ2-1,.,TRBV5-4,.,TGTGCCAGCAGCTTGGGGGGCGGAAGCTCCTACAATGAGCAGTTCTTC,CASSLGGGSSYNEQFF
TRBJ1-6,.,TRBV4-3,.,TGCGCCAGCAGCCAAGATGGGAGAAGCTCCTATAATTCACCCCTCCACTTT,CASSQDGRSSYNSPLHF
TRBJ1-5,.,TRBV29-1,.,TGCAGCGTTGTTACCGTGTCGGGGCCCCAGCATTTT,CSVVTVSGPQHF
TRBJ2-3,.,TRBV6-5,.,TGTGCCAGCAGTTACGACAACACAGATACGCAGTATTTT,CASSYDNTDTQYF
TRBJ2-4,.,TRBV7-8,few,TGTGCCAGCAGCCCGGGGGGCCTACAGAGCCTAGCCAAAAACATTCAGTACTTC,CASSPGGLQSLAKNIQYF
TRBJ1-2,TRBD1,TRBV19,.,TGTGCCAGTAGCCGGGACAGGGGGTCTGAAGGCTACACCTTC,CASSRDRGSEGYTF
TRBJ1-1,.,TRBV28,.,TGTGCCAGCGGTTTACAGGGTAACACTGAAGCTTTCTTT,CASGLQGNTEAFF
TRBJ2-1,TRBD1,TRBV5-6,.,TGTGCCAGCAGCTATTTGACAGGGGGAAGTAATGAGCAGTTCTTC,CASSYLTGGSNEQFF
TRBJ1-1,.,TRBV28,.,TGTGCCAGCAGTTTGAGGCAGGGTGTTCTTCAAGCTTTCTTT,CASSLRQGVLQAFF
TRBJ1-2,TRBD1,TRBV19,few,TGTGCCAGTAGTGCCACCGGGACAGGGGGCGCGGACTATGGCTACACCTTC,CASSATGTGGADYGYTF
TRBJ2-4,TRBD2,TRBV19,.,TGTGCCAGTAGTATGCGGGGGACCAAAAACATTCAGTACTTC,CASSMRGTKNIQYF
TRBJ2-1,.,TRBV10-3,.,TGTGCCATCAGTGACGAATCCATCGGGCAGTTCTTC,CAISDESIGQFF
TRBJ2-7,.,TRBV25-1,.,TGTGCCAGCGGCGACAGGATGGGGGTGTACTTC,CASGDRMGVYF
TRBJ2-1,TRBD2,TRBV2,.,TGTGCCAGCGGTGGACTAGCTCCCGGGTATGAGCAGTTCTTC,CASGGLAPGYEQFF